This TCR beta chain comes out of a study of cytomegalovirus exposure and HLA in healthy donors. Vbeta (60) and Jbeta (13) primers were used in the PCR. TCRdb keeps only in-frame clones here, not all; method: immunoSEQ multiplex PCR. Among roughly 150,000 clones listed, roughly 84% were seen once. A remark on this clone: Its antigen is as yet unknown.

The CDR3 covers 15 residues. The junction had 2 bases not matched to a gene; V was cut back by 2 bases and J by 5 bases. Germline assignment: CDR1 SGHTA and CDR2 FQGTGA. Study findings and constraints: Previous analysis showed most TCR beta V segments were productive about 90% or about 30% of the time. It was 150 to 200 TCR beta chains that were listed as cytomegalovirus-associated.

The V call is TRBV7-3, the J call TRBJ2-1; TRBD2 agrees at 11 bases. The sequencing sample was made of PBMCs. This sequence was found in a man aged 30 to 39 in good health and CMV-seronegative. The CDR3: CASSLEGLADNEQFF. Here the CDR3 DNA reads TGTGCCAGCAGCTTAGAGGGACTAGCGGACAATGAGCAGTTCTTC.